The present TCR beta chain was sequenced within a study of neoadjuvant anti-PD-1 for oral cavity cancer. Trimming removed 2 bases at V and 7 bases at J, with 12 bases between. This CDR3 contains 14 residues. The V gene's germline CDR1 is ENHRY and CDR2 SYGVKD. TCRdb's table, derived via immunoSEQ multiplex PCR, lists solely in-frame clones and lacks some. Here the sample spans tens of thousands of clones, approximately 79% being singletons. Patients were newly diagnosed with stage II-IVA oral cavity squamous cell carcinoma without prior systemic or radiation treatment. Sequencing was performed on PBMCs, taken before nivolumab (anti-PD-1) treatment. The TCR sequence derives from a person between 40 and 79 years old with oral cavity squamous cell carcinoma. The rearrangement uses TRBV10-3 and TRBJ2-1, with unresolved D. The CDR3 DNA reads TGTGCCATCAGTGAGGGAACAGTAGGTAATGAGCAGTTCTTC. This gives the protein CAISEGTVGNEQFF.